These T cell receptor beta chains were read from a single sample in a study of control samples from healthy donors and cancer patients. Clones were sequenced by immunoSEQ multiplex PCR, and TCRdb holds only the in-frame ones, with some missing. The sample holds about 92,000 clones, 82% seen once. The specimen sequenced was blood. The receptors derive from a woman aged 60-75 years in good health. Both conserved end residues are part of each CDR3. Fields, in order: clone size, D gene, J gene, V gene, CDR3 protein, CDR3 DNA. A D gene is named only where the DNA matches it firmly. A row's size may be missing; if present it is once, few, many or a size class.

size: -; D: -; J: TRBJ1-3; V: TRBV21-1; CDR3: CASSKVGVDSGNTIYF; DNA: TGTGCCAGCAGCAAAGTGGGGGTTGACTCTGGAAACACCATATATTTT
size: -; D: -; J: TRBJ1-5; V: TRBV27; CDR3: CASRTTGSNQPQHF; DNA: TGTGCCAGCAGAACGACAGGAAGCAATCAGCCCCAGCATTTT
size: -; D: -; J: TRBJ2-3; V: TRBV7-2; CDR3: CASSPGQYSTDTQYF; DNA: TGTGCCAGCAGTCCCGGCCAGTATAGCACAGATACGCAGTATTTT
size: -; D: TRBD1; J: TRBJ2-1; V: TRBV14; CDR3: CASSPTGSGNNEQFF; DNA: TGTGCCAGCAGCCCGACAGGGTCGGGTAACAATGAGCAGTTCTTC
size: -; D: -; J: TRBJ1-4; V: TRBV29-1; CDR3: CSGAGWDREKLFF; DNA: TGCAGCGGTGCGGGGTGGGACCGGGAAAAACTGTTTTTT
size: -; D: TRBD1; J: TRBJ2-2; V: TRBV9; CDR3: CASSPGTGGTTNTGELFF; DNA: TGTGCCAGCAGCCCCGGGACAGGGGGAACTACGAACACCGGGGAGCTGTTTTTT
size: -; D: TRBD1; J: TRBJ1-1; V: TRBV18; CDR3: CASSENRGRMNTEAFF; DNA: TGTGCCAGCTCCGAAAACAGGGGTCGGATGAACACTGAAGCTTTCTTT
size: -; D: -; J: TRBJ2-7; V: TRBV6-8; CDR3: CASSATTAAPYEQYF; DNA: TGTGCCAGCAGTGCCACGACCGCGGCCCCGTACGAGCAGTACTTC
size: -; D: TRBD1; J: TRBJ1-1; V: TRBV7-9; CDR3: CASSPSTGAKTEAFF; DNA: TGTGCCAGCAGCCCTAGCACAGGGGCGAAGACTGAAGCTTTCTTT
size: -; D: -; J: TRBJ1-1; V: TRBV18; CDR3: CASSPRNRNTEAFF; DNA: TGTGCCAGCTCCCCTCGGAACAGAAACACTGAAGCTTTCTTT
size: once; D: -; J: TRBJ1-2; V: TRBV3-1/TRBV3-2; CDR3: CASSQAITANGYTF; DNA: TGTGCCAGCAGCCAAGCCATTACAGCTAATGGCTACACCTTC
size: -; D: -; J: TRBJ2-3; V: TRBV9; CDR3: CASSTPRDEAASTDTQYF; DNA: TGTGCCAGCAGCACACCTCGGGACGAAGCCGCTAGCACAGATACGCAGTATTTT
size: -; D: TRBD1; J: TRBJ1-5; V: TRBV7-2; CDR3: CASSLEWTGLNQPQHF; DNA: TGTGCCAGCAGCTTAGAGTGGACAGGGCTCAATCAGCCCCAGCATTTT
size: -; D: -; J: TRBJ1-5; V: TRBV19; CDR3: CASSITSYSNQPQHF; DNA: TGTGCCAGTAGTATTACGAGCTATAGCAATCAGCCCCAGCATTTT
size: -; D: -; J: TRBJ1-5; V: TRBV28; CDR3: CASISFRGRNQPQHF; DNA: TGTGCCAGCATTTCATTTCGGGGGCGAAATCAGCCCCAGCATTTT
size: -; D: -; J: TRBJ2-1; V: TRBV18; CDR3: CASLEGNEQFF; DNA: TGTGCCAGCTTGGAAGGGAATGAGCAGTTCTTC
size: -; D: TRBD2; J: TRBJ2-5; V: TRBV6-2/TRBV6-3; CDR3: CASSLTGTSTETQYF; DNA: TGTGCCAGCAGTTTAACCGGGACTAGCACTGAGACCCAGTACTTC
size: -; D: -; J: TRBJ2-3; V: TRBV5-1; CDR3: CASSLDLRNTDTQYF; DNA: TGCGCCAGCAGCTTGGATTTGAGGAACACAGATACGCAGTATTTT
size: -; D: -; J: TRBJ1-5; V: TRBV27; CDR3: CASSSFGRGNQPQHF; DNA: TGTGCCAGCAGTTCATTTGGTAGGGGCAATCAGCCCCAGCATTTT
size: -; D: TRBD2; J: TRBJ2-3; V: TRBV6-2/TRBV6-3; CDR3: CASSYLGLAGGPLGDTQYF; DNA: TGTGCCAGCAGTTACTTGGGACTAGCGGGGGGCCCACTGGGGGATACGCAGTATTTT
size: once; D: -; J: TRBJ2-5; V: TRBV29-1; CDR3: CSVSRPGALQETQYF; DNA: TGCAGCGTTAGCCGACCGGGAGCCCTTCAAGAGACCCAGTACTTC
size: -; D: TRBD1; J: TRBJ1-1; V: TRBV7-2; CDR3: CASRGQGRMNTEAFF; DNA: TGTGCCAGCAGGGGACAGGGACGCATGAACACTGAAGCTTTCTTT
size: once; D: TRBD1; J: TRBJ2-7; V: TRBV5-5; CDR3: CASSPDRGRYYEQYF; DNA: TGTGCCAGCAGCCCGGACAGGGGGCGCTACTACGAGCAGTACTTC
size: -; D: TRBD1; J: TRBJ1-1; V: TRBV15; CDR3: CATSDRAAEAFF; DNA: TGTGCCACCAGCGACAGGGCTGCTGAAGCTTTCTTT
size: once; D: TRBD1; J: TRBJ1-2; V: TRBV18; CDR3: CASTGTAFDYGYTF; DNA: TGTGCCAGCACCGGGACAGCCTTTGACTATGGCTACACCTTC
size: -; D: -; J: TRBJ2-1; V: TRBV1; CDR3: CTSTNEQFF; DNA: TGCACCAGCACCAATGAGCAGTTCTTC
size: -; D: -; J: TRBJ1-3; V: TRBV6-5; CDR3: CASRGFPGNTIYF; DNA: TGTGCCAGCAGGGGTTTTCCTGGAAACACCATATATTTT
size: -; D: -; J: TRBJ1-5; V: TRBV4-2; CDR3: CASSHAGANQPQHF; DNA: TGTGCCAGCAGCCATGCGGGGGCCAATCAGCCCCAGCATTTT
size: -; D: -; J: TRBJ2-2; V: TRBV3-1/TRBV3-2; CDR3: CASSQGGGPNTGELFF; DNA: TGTGCCAGCAGCCAAGGTGGGGGGCCTAACACCGGGGAGCTGTTTTTT
size: -; D: -; J: TRBJ1-2; V: TRBV12-3/TRBV12-4; CDR3: CASSQEPAYGYTF; DNA: TGTGCCAGCAGTCAAGAACCGGCCTATGGCTACACCTTC
size: -; D: TRBD2; J: TRBJ2-3; V: TRBV28; CDR3: CASSSSGVTSTDTQYF; DNA: TGTGCCAGCAGTTCAAGCGGGGTCACTAGCACAGATACGCAGTATTTT
size: -; D: TRBD1; J: TRBJ2-7; V: TRBV18; CDR3: CASSPRDRDRGIGEQYF; DNA: TGTGCCAGCTCACCGAGAGACCGGGACAGGGGAATCGGCGAGCAGTACTTC
size: -; D: TRBD2; J: TRBJ2-5; V: TRBV27; CDR3: CASRERRGGGETQYF; DNA: TGTGCCAGCAGGGAGAGACGGGGGGGAGGTGAGACCCAGTACTTC
size: -; D: TRBD1; J: TRBJ1-5; V: TRBV5-6; CDR3: CASSRQQGQPQHF; DNA: TGTGCCAGCAGCAGACAACAGGGGCAGCCCCAGCATTTT
size: -; D: -; J: TRBJ2-5; V: TRBV5-1; CDR3: CASSLDWETQYF; DNA: TGCGCCAGCAGCTTGGATTGGGAGACCCAGTACTTC
size: -; D: TRBD1; J: TRBJ1-3; V: TRBV19; CDR3: CASSTQGQASGNTIYF; DNA: TGTGCCAGTAGTACCCAGGGACAGGCCTCTGGAAACACCATATATTTT
size: -; D: -; J: TRBJ1-6; V: TRBV4-2; CDR3: CASSQELAERSPLHF; DNA: TGTGCCAGCAGCCAAGAGTTGGCAGAGCGGTCACCCCTCCACTTT
size: -; D: TRBD1; J: TRBJ2-1; V: TRBV28; CDR3: CASSPRQGAGNEQFF; DNA: TGTGCCAGCAGTCCCCGACAGGGGGCTGGGAATGAGCAGTTCTTC
size: -; D: -; J: TRBJ2-4; V: TRBV7-2; CDR3: CASSSTPGYIQYF; DNA: TGTGCCAGCAGTTCTACCCCGGGGTACATTCAGTACTTC
size: once; D: -; J: TRBJ1-4; V: TRBV5-1; CDR3: CASSLGLNEKLFF; DNA: TGCGCCAGCAGCTTGGGACTTAATGAAAAACTGTTTTTT
size: -; D: TRBD2; J: TRBJ2-1; V: TRBV7-2; CDR3: CASSLQPKAGGSEQFF; DNA: TGTGCCAGCAGCTTACAACCCAAAGCGGGGGGGTCTGAGCAGTTCTTC
size: -; D: -; J: TRBJ2-3; V: TRBV9; CDR3: CASSVHQGPSTDTQYF; DNA: TGTGCCAGCAGCGTACATCAGGGCCCTTCCACAGATACGCAGTATTTT
size: few; D: -; J: TRBJ2-1; V: TRBV21-1; CDR3: CASSKALGTSSSYNEQFF; DNA: TGTGCCAGCAGCAAAGCGCTAGGGACGTCGAGCTCCTACAATGAGCAGTTCTTC
size: -; D: TRBD1; J: TRBJ1-5; V: TRBV28; CDR3: CASRGDREPQHF; DNA: TGTGCCAGCAGAGGGGACAGGGAGCCCCAGCATTTT
size: -; D: TRBD1; J: TRBJ2-7; V: TRBV6-1; CDR3: CASSEPGTGARHEQYF; DNA: TGTGCCAGCAGTGAACCCGGGACAGGGGCCCGTCACGAGCAGTACTTC